This TCR beta chain emerged from a study of response to subunit inactivated influenza vaccine. Of note for this clonotype: The antigen is undetermined.

General study points: T cells newly recruited by each seasonal influenza vaccination are few, the authors suggested.

TCRdb redid the calling of the RT-PCR reads with MiXCR, one entry per CDR3 protein. The data contain under 550,000 distinct CDR3 sequences, approximately 7.7% of them singletons. V lost 4 bases to trimming and J lost 4 bases, with 13 bases between them. This CDR3 has 14 residues. Germline CDR1 is LGHDT and CDR2 is YNNKEL (reference sequence). This TCR came from a man aged 50 to 69 who received an inactivated influenza vaccine. The genes are TRBV3-1 and TRBJ1-1; D perhaps matches TRBD1 (5 bases). Specimen: PBMCs from blood, collected roughly 24 months after vaccination. The CDR3 spells CASSLPGKGTEAFF. In nucleotides, the CDR3 is TGTGCCAGCAGCCTTCCAGGGAAGGGCACTGAAGCTTTCTTT.